The TCR beta chain described here comes from a study of blood T cells in healthy people across ages. Germline V lookup: CDR1 SGHVS, CDR2 FQNEAQ. The V end was cut by 5 bases, the J end by 6 bases, with 13 bases between. The CDR3 is 13 amino acids. The authors ran a second PCR of about 6 to 11 cycles using a sample-barcoded 5' primer and a J-beta primer mix. TCRdb ran MiXCR on the 5' RACE reads and lists one entry per CDR3 protein. There are around 1,500,000 distinct CDR3 sequences in the sample; 28% occur only once, and roughly 8% lies in the top ten. Study-level points and caveats: Comparison with aged donors showed that long-lived donors had more naive CD4+ cells and higher diversity.

With regard to this clonotype: Its antigen is undetermined.

Sequencing input: blood. The TCR sequence derives from a young woman in good health. The chain carries TRBV7-8 and TRBJ1-1; D unclear. The CDR3 sequence is CASSRAPGPEAFF. The CDR3 region has the DNA TGTGCCAGCAGCAGAGCCCCGGGCCCTGAAGCTTTCTTT.